The next 15 T cell receptor beta chains were all read from a single sample in a study of T cells in localized non-small cell lung cancer. Measured with immunoSEQ multiplex PCR; TCRdb has only the in-frame clones, and not every one. This table has about 21,000 clones, roughly 80% appearing once. This specimen was peripheral blood, taken before any cancer treatment. These receptors were taken from a man between 40 and 70 years old with stage I lung adenocarcinoma.

The genes are TRBV9 and TRBJ2-3; 7 bases match TRBD1. This CDR3 has 17 residues. Germline V gene sequence: CDR1 SGDLS, CDR2 YYNGEE. The ends lost 0 bases at V and 0 bases at J; junction bases unmatched: 7. CDR3 sequence: CASSVGPGTVSTDTQYF. The CDR3, as DNA: TGTGCCAGCAGCGTAGGCCCCGGGACAGTGAGCACAGATACGCAGTATTTT.

The rearrangement joins TRBV28 to TRBJ2-7; D may be TRBD1 (7 bases). The CDR3 length is 15 residues. Germline values: CDR1 MDHEN, CDR2 SYDVKM. The V and J ends lost 6 bases and 3 bases respectively, with 18 bases between them. CDR3 in amino acids: CASSSPRGVGYEQYF. In DNA form, the CDR3 reads TGTGCCAGCAGCTCCCCCAGGGGGGTTGGCTACGAGCAGTACTTC.

This clone was seen just once. The chain employs TRBV5-6 and TRBJ2-3, with 11 bases lining up with TRBD2. V shed 4 bases, J shed 5 bases, and the junction held 3 bases outside the gene matches. Germline V gives CDR1 SGHDT, CDR2 YYEEEE. The CDR3 spans 14 residues. The CDR3: CASSASGGLDTQYF. CDR3 sequence (DNA): TGTGCCAGCAGCGCTAGCGGGGGGTTAGATACGCAGTATTTT.

This chain uses TRBV18 with TRBJ2-5; D unclear. Trimming took 0 bases from V and 5 from J, leaving 10 bases between them. Germline loops: CDR1 KGHSH, CDR2 LQKENI. This CDR3 region has 14 residues. The CDR3 here is CASSPPSASETQYF. The CDR3, as DNA: TGTGCCAGCTCACCACCGAGCGCGTCGGAGACCCAGTACTTC.

This clone has more than one count but fewer than ten. This sequence joins TRBV4-1 and TRBJ2-7, with D hard to call. Looked up from germline, CDR1 is MGHRA and CDR2 is YSYEKL. The V end lost 1 base, the J end lost 0 bases, and 10 bases lay between the germline ends. This CDR3 has 15 residues. The CDR3 sequence is CASSQGQQSSYEQYF. The DNA of the CDR3 is TGCGCCAGCAGCCAAGGGCAACAGAGCTCCTACGAGCAGTACTTC.

This chain links TRBV7-6 with TRBJ2-7, with a tentative D call TRBD1 (5 bases). This CDR3 region has 15 residues. Germline CDR1 and CDR2: SGHVS and FNYEAQ. Deletions cut 1 base from V and 3 bases from J, with 13 bases between. The CDR3 reads CASSLGQGPIYEQYF. Here the CDR3 DNA reads TGTGCCAGCAGCTTAGGGCAGGGTCCGATCTACGAGCAGTACTTC.

The chain carries TRBV27 and TRBJ2-7; 9 bases are shared with TRBD2. The germline V gene has CDR1 MNHEY and CDR2 SMNVEV (reference sequence). J gave up 4 bases and V 7 bases, and 5 bases lay outside the gene matches. The CDR3 is 13 amino acids. The CDR3 here is CASKAGGSYEQYF. The CDR3 bases are TGTGCCAGCAAAGCGGGAGGTTCTTACGAGCAGTACTTC.

This sequence joins TRBV9 and TRBJ1-1, with D unclear. V lost 4 bases to trimming and J lost 6 bases, with 16 bases between them. Germline V gives CDR1 SGDLS, CDR2 YYNGEE. The CDR3 runs 14 residues. The DNA of the CDR3 is TGTGCCAGCAGCCCCAGAGACCTCGGCGCTGAAGCTTTCTTT. This encodes CASSPRDLGAEAFF.

This sequence joins TRBV28 and TRBJ2-1; 7 bases are a match to TRBD2. The V gene's germline CDR1 is MDHEN and CDR2 SYDVKM. After removal of 6 bases from V and 5 bases from J, the junction contained 13 bases not matched to a gene. The CDR3 sequence is 16 residues long. The CDR3 loop reads CASSQAGNKFNNEQFF. In DNA, the CDR3 is TGTGCCAGCAGCCAAGCGGGGAACAAGTTTAACAATGAGCAGTTCTTC. The full variable domain, rest sourced from reference TRBV28 and TRBJ2-1, is DVKVTQSSRYLVKRTGEKVFLECVQDMDHENMFWYRQDPGLGLRLIYFSYDVKMKEKGDIPEGYSVSREKKERFSLILESASTNQTSMYLCASSQAGNKFNNEQFFGPGTRLTVL.

A single count supports this clone. The rearrangement uses TRBV2 and TRBJ2-5; TRBD2 aligns across 8 bases. J was trimmed by 5 bases and V by 10 bases; bases with no gene match: 9. This CDR3 is 13 amino acids long. Germline V gene sequence: CDR1 SNHLY, CDR2 FYNNEI. CDR3: CAIRGSGGETQYF. CDR3 nucleotide sequence: TGTGCCATCCGGGGAAGCGGGGGCGAGACCCAGTACTTC.

V gene TRBV10-3 combines with J gene TRBJ2-1; D is undetermined. The CDR3 is 15 residues long. From germline, CDR1 is ENHRY and CDR2 SYGVKD. Trimming took 3 bases from V and 2 from J, leaving 11 bases between them. The CDR3 loop is CAISDSYLPYNEQFF. The CDR3 DNA sequence: TGTGCCATCAGTGACAGCTACCTTCCCTACAATGAGCAGTTCTTC.

The chain employs TRBV2 and TRBJ2-7; D is possibly TRBD1 (5 bases). The CDR3 runs to 15 residues. Trimming took 1 base from V and 4 from J, leaving 14 bases between them. Germline CDR1 is SNHLY and CDR2 is FYNNEI. The CDR3, as DNA: TGTGCCAGCAGTGAAGGGTTTGGGGCCTTATACGAGCAGTACTTC. The encoded protein is CASSEGFGALYEQYF.

The J gene is TRBJ2-2, the V gene TRBV19; possible D gene TRBD2, 5 bases. Germline values: CDR1 LNHDA, CDR2 SQIVND (reference sequence). This CDR3 has 12 amino acids. V shed 6 bases and J shed 6 bases, with 8 bases lying between them. The CDR3 bases are TGTGCCAGTAGAGACTACTCCGGGGAGCTGTTTTTT. It yields the protein CASRDYSGELFF.

The chain carries TRBV4-1 and TRBJ2-1; 8 bases agree with TRBD2. This CDR3 contains 17 residues. V gave up 1 base and J gave up 6 bases; unmatched junction bases: 11. The germline gives CDR1 MGHRA, CDR2 YSYEKL. The chain's CDR3 is CASSQVLAGLSLNEQFF. The CDR3 DNA is TGCGCCAGCAGCCAAGTCCTAGCGGGCCTTAGTCTCAATGAGCAGTTCTTC.

This clone was detected only a few times. The chain employs TRBV28 and TRBJ1-1; 7 nucleotides agree with TRBD1. Losses at the gene ends were 4 bases for V and 5 bases for J; bases not matched to a gene: 4. This CDR3 is built from 13 residues. From germline, CDR1 is MDHEN and CDR2 SYDVKM. The DNA for the CDR3 is TGTGCCAGCAGTTCGGGACAGTTGACTGAAGCTTTCTTT. This translates into CASSSGQLTEAFF.